This TCR beta chain appears in the sequencing data of a study of blood T cell repertoires in COVID-19. Study background: Samples taken during acute and convalescent COVID-19 were collected in the United States, Italy and Spain.

In the original workflow: By means of reference gene primer amplification, nucleated cell counts were estimated. The table came from immunoSEQ multiplex PCR; TCRdb's copy has only in-frame clones and leaves some out. For V, J and clone size, that table is used; D and trimming come from the DNA. The data hold around 200,000 clones, with over 70% observed a single time. This clone has ten or more counts. The germline V gene has CDR1 SGHRS and CDR2 YFSETQ. The germline V and J ends were trimmed by 0 bases and 4 bases, with 13 bases remaining between them. This CDR3 spans 16 amino acids. Source material: peripheral blood. The receptor comes from a woman aged 50 to 60 with acute or convalescent COVID-19. The V call is TRBV5-1, the J call TRBJ2-2; possible D gene TRBD2, 6 bases. The CDR3 spells CASSLAASAPTGELFF. DNA for the CDR3: TGCGCCAGCAGCTTGGCCGCTAGCGCCCCCACCGGGGAGCTGTTTTTT. The variable domain in full, with the rest retrieved from reference TRBV5-1 and TRBJ2-2, is KAGVTQTPRYLIKTRGQQVTLSCSPISGHRSVSWYQQTPGQGLQFLFEYFSETQRNKGNFPGRFSGRQFSNSRSEMNVSTLELGDSALYLCASSLAASAPTGELFFGEGSRLTVL.